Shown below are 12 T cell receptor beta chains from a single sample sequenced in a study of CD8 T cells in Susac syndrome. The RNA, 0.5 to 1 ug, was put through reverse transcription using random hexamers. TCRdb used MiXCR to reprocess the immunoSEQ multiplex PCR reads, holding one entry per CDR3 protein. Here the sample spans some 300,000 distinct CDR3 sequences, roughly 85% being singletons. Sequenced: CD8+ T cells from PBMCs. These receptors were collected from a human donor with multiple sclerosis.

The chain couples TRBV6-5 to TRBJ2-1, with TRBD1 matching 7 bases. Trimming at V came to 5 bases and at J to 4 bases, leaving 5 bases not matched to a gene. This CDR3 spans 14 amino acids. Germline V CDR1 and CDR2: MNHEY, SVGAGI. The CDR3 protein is CASSPTTGYNEQFF. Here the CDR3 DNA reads TGTGCCAGCAGTCCCACGACAGGGTACAATGAGCAGTTCTTC.

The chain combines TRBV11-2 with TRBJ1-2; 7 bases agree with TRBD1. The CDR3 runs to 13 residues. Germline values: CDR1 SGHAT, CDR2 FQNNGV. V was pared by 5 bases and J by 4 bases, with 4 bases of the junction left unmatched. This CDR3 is CASSPGQTYGYTF. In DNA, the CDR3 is TGTGCCAGCAGCCCGGGACAGACCTATGGCTACACCTTC.

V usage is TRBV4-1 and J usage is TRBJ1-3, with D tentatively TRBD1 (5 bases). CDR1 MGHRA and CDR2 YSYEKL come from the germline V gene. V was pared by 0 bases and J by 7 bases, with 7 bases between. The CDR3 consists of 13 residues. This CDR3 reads CASSQDRGNTIYF. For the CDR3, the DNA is TGCGCCAGCAGCCAAGATCGGGGGAACACCATATATTTT.

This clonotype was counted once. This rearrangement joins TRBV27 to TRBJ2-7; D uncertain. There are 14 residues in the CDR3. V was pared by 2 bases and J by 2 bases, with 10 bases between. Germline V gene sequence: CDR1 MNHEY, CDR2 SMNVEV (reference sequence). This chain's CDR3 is CASSLGRLTYEQYF. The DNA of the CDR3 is TGTGCCAGCAGTTTAGGGCGGTTGACCTACGAGCAGTACTTC.

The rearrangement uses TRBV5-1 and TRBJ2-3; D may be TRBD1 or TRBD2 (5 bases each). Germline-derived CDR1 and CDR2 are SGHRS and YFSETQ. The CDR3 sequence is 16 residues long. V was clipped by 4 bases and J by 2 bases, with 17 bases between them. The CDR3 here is CASSVRDAVVTDTQYF. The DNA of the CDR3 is TGCGCCAGCAGCGTCCGGGACGCAGTTGTCACAGATACGCAGTATTTT.

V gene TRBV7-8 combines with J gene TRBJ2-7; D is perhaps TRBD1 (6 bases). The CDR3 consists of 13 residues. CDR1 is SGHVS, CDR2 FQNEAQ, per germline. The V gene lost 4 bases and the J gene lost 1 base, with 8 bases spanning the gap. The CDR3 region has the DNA TGTGCCAGCAGCTCCAGGGGATCCTACGAGCAGTACTTC. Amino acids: CASSSRGSYEQYF. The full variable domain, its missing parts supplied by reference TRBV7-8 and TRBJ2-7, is GAGVSQSPRYKVAKRGQDVALRCDPISGHVSLFWYQQALGQGPEFLTYFQNEAQLDKSGLPSDRFFAERPEGSVSTLKIQRTQQEDSAVYLCASSSRGSYEQYFGPGTRLTVT.

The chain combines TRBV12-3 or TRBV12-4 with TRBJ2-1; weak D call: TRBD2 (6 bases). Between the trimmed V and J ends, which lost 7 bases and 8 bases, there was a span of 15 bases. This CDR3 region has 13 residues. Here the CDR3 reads CASNLGGWDEQFF. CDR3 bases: TGTGCCAGCAACCTCGGGGGATGGGATGAGCAGTTCTTC.

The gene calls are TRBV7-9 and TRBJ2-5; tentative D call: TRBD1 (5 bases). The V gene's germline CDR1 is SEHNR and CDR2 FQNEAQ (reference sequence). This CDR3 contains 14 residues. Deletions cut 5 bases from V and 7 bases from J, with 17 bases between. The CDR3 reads CASSVILGQGTQYF. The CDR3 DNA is TGTGCCAGCAGCGTGATACTGGGTCAGGGGACCCAGTACTTC.

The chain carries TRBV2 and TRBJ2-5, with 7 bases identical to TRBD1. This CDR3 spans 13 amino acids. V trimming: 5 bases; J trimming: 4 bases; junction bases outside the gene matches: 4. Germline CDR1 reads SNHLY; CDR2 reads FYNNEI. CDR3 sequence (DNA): TGTGCCAGCAGTTACAGGGGTGCAGAGACCCAGTACTTC. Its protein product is CASSYRGAETQYF.

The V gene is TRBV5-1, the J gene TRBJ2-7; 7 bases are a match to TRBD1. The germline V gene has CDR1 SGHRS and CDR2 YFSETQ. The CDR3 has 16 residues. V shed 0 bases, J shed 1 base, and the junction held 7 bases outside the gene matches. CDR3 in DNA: TGCGCCAGCAGCTTGGGATCGGGCAGGGGGTCCTACGAGCAGTACTTC. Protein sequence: CASSLGSGRGSYEQYF.

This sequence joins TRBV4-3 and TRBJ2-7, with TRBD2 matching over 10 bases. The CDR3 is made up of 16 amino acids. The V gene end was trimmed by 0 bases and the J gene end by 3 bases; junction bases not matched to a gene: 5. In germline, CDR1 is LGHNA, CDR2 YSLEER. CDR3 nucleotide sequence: TGCGCCAGCAGCCAAGATCGGGCTAGCGGGGGCTACGAGCAGTACTTC. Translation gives CASSQDRASGGYEQYF.

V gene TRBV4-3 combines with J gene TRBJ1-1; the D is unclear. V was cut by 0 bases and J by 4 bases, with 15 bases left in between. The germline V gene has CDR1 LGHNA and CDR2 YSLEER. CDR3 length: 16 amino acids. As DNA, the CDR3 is TGCGCCAGCAGCCAAGATCGCGCAGCCGTCGGCACTGAAGCTTTCTTT. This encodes CASSQDRAAVGTEAFF.